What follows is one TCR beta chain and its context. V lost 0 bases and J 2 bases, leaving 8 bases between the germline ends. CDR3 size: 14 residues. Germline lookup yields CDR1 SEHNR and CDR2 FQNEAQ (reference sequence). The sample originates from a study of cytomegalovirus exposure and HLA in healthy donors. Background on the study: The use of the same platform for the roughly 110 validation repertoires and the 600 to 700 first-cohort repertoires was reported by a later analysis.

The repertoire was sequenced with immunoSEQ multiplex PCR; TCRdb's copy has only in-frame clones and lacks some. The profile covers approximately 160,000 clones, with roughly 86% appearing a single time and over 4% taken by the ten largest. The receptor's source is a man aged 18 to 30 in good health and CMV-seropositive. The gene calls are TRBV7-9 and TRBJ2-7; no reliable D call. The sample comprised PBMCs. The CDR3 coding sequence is TGTGCCAGCAGCTTAGCTAGTGTAACCTACGAGCAGTACTTC. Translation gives CASSLASVTYEQYF. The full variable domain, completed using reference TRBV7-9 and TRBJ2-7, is DTGVSQNPRHKITKRGQNVTFRCDPISEHNRLYWYRQTLGQGPEFLTYFQNEAQLEKSRLLSDRFSAERPKGSFSTLEIQRTEQGDSAMYLCASSLASVTYEQYFGPGTRLTVT.